What follows describes a single T cell receptor (beta chain). The sample is drawn from a study of OX40 agonist ivuxolimab in advanced cancers. Study at large: Ivuxolimab, an agonistic anti-OX40 (CD134) antibody, was given to patients. Intravenous ivuxolimab was administered to patients every 2 weeks at 0.01 to 10 mg/kg. Eligibility rules accepted prior anti-PD-1, anti-PD-L1 or anti-CTLA-4 therapy, and over 35% had some.

TCRdb keeps only in-frame clones here, not all; method: immunoSEQ multiplex PCR. The sample lists 65,000 to 90,000 clones; 80% to 90% were seen once. This CDR3 has 14 residues. From germline, CDR1 is SGDLS and CDR2 YYNGEE. V lost 4 bases, J lost 5 bases, and 15 bases lay in between. The TCR sequence derives from an adult with an advanced solid tumor such as melanoma, head and neck, liver or kidney cancer. V gene TRBV9 combines with J gene TRBJ1-1; D possibly corresponds to TRBD1 (6 bases). This specimen was CD4+ or CD8+ T cells sorted from blood, taken in a trial of the OX40 agonist ivuxolimab. CDR3 in amino acids: CASSQTGGLTEAFF. CDR3 in DNA: TGTGCCAGCAGCCAGACGGGGGGGCTGACTGAAGCTTTCTTT.